A single sample gave rise to the 8 T cell receptor beta chains below, sequenced in a study of cytomegalovirus exposure and HLA in healthy donors. Vbeta (60) and Jbeta (13) primers were used in the PCR. Profiling relied on immunoSEQ multiplex PCR, and the TCRdb table lists in-frame clones only, not all of them. The table shows under 150,000 clones, with 75% to 85% occurring only once. The material sequenced was PBMCs. Source of these receptors: a female donor in good health and CMV-seronegative.

This sequence joins TRBV4-1 and TRBJ2-5, with D perhaps TRBD2 (7 bases). Between the trimmed V and J ends, which lost 0 bases and 2 bases, there was a span of 22 bases. The CDR3 has 19 residues. Per germline, CDR1 MGHRA and CDR2 YSYEKL. DNA for the CDR3: TGCGCCAGCAGCCAAGATATAGGGGGGAGGGCATACCCTCAAGAGACCCAGTACTTC. This codes for CASSQDIGGRAYPQETQYF.

This chain connects TRBV7-2 to TRBJ1-2, with 9 positions matching TRBD1. CDR1 SGHTA and CDR2 FQGNSA come from the germline V gene. The CDR3 runs to 13 residues. Trimming removed 4 bases from V and 7 bases from J; junction bases left unmatched: 4. Here the CDR3 reads CASSWDRVSGYTF. CDR3 coding DNA: TGTGCCAGCAGCTGGGACAGGGTGTCTGGCTACACCTTC.

This sequence joins TRBV7-6 and TRBJ1-1; D may be TRBD1 (6 bases). This CDR3 is 14 amino acids long. Germline CDR1 is SGHVS and CDR2 is FNYEAQ. V gave up 3 bases and J gave up 0 bases, with 8 bases separating them. The CDR3 DNA sequence: TGTGCCAGCAGCTTGACAGGAATGAACACTGAAGCTTTCTTT. It encodes CASSLTGMNTEAFF. Complete variable domain (other parts from reference TRBV7-6 and TRBJ1-1): GAGVSQSPRYKVTKRGQDVALRCDPISGHVSLYWYRQALGQGPEFLTYFNYEAQQDKSGLPNDRFSAERPEGSISTLTIQRTEQRDSAMYRCASSLTGMNTEAFFGQGTRLTVV.

This clone was counted a single time. At one boundary the junction diverges from the germline segment, which might be a read error. The chain employs TRBV7-7 and TRBJ2-1; 7 nucleotides line up with TRBD2. Germline lookup yields CDR1 SSHAT and CDR2 FNYEAQ (reference sequence). This CDR3 is 15 amino acids long. CDR3 amino acids: CASSLRSGGVNEQFF. The DNA of the CDR3 is TGTGCTAGCAGCTTAAGATCGGGAGGCGTGAATGAGCAGTTCTTC. Drawing the rest from reference TRBV7-7 and TRBJ2-1, the complete variable domain is GAGVSQSPRYKVTKRGQDVTLRCDPISSHATLYWYQQALGQGPEFLTYFNYEAQPDKSGLPSDRFSAERPEGSISTLTIQRTEQRDSAMYRCASSLRSGGVNEQFFGPGTRLTVL.

The gene calls are TRBV7-2 and TRBJ2-5; 7 bases line up with TRBD1. Germline V gives CDR1 SGHTA, CDR2 FQGNSA. This CDR3 has 16 residues. V shed 5 bases and J 5 bases; nucleotides not matched to a gene: 14. CDR3 amino acids: CASSPQRQGWTETQYF. As DNA, the CDR3 is TGTGCCAGCAGCCCCCAGAGACAGGGATGGACGGAGACCCAGTACTTC.

The rearrangement links TRBV19 to TRBJ2-7; a possible D gene is TRBD2 (6 bases). Per the germline V gene, CDR1 is LNHDA and CDR2 is SQIVND (reference sequence). Trimming removed 5 bases from V and 5 bases from J, with 22 bases in between. The CDR3 is made up of 16 amino acids. The CDR3 nucleotides read TGTGCCAGTAGTCGGGGAGAAACATTACTAGCCCACGAGCAGTACTTC. This gives the protein CASSRGETLLAHEQYF.

The chain is built from TRBV5-1 and TRBJ2-2; D is perhaps TRBD2 (7 bases). V was clipped by 3 bases and J by 6 bases, with 12 bases between them. The CDR3 consists of 14 residues. Looked up from germline, CDR1 is SGHRS and CDR2 is YFSETQ. Here the CDR3 DNA reads TGCGCCAGCAGCTCCGGGGGGCCGGCCGGGGAGCTGTTTTTT. Encoded protein: CASSSGGPAGELFF.

The chain employs TRBV25-1 and TRBJ2-5, with TRBD2 identical over 12 bases. The CDR3 covers 17 residues. The J segment lost 5 bases and the V segment lost 0 bases, leaving 7 bases of the junction unmatched. Germline V gene lookup returns CDR1 MGHDK and CDR2 SYGVNS. The CDR3 protein is CASSEYFLAGGQETQYF. The CDR3 nucleotides read TGTGCCAGCAGTGAATATTTCCTAGCGGGGGGGCAGGAGACCCAGTACTTC.